These 10 T cell receptor beta chains were sequenced from one sample in a study of blood T cell repertoires in COVID-19. Only in-frame clones appear in the TCRdb table, and some are missing; sequencing was by immunoSEQ multiplex PCR. The sample comprises around 250,000 clones, roughly four fifths of which are singletons, and over 1.5% rests with the top ten. The sample consisted of peripheral blood. Source of these receptors: a woman of 80 years or more with acute or convalescent COVID-19.

The chain employs TRBV7-2 and TRBJ1-4, with a weak D call TRBD1 (6 bases). Germline assignment: CDR1 SGHTA and CDR2 FQGNSA. V lost 3 bases to trimming and J lost 2 bases, with 10 bases between them. CDR3 length: 15 amino acids. CDR3 amino acids: CASSFSRGTNEKLFF. In DNA, the CDR3 is TGTGCCAGCAGCTTCTCAAGGGGGACTAATGAAAAACTGTTTTTT. Complete variable domain (other parts from reference TRBV7-2 and TRBJ1-4): GAGVSQSPSNKVTEKGKDVELRCDPISGHTALYWYRQSLGQGLEFLIYFQGNSAPDKSGLPSDRFSAERTGGSVSTLTIQRTQQEDSAVYLCASSFSRGTNEKLFFGSGTQLSVL.

V usage is TRBV6-2 or TRBV6-3 and J usage is TRBJ2-3; TRBD2 aligns across 10 bases. This CDR3 region has 17 residues. The V gene's germline CDR1 is MNHEY and CDR2 SVGEGT. V was pared by 7 bases and J by 0 bases, with 10 bases of the junction left unmatched. CDR3 coding DNA: TGTGCCAGCACCCCAATCCTAGCGGGGGCTAGCACAGATACGCAGTATTTT. Residues: CASTPILAGASTDTQYF.

This sequence joins TRBV11-2 and TRBJ2-7; D unclear. Germline CDR1 and CDR2: SGHAT and FQNNGV. This CDR3 is 14 amino acids long. V lost 3 bases and J lost 5, with 14 bases in between. In DNA, the CDR3 is TGTGCCAGCAGCTTTGTAATTGGGCAAAACGAGCAGTACTTC. Protein: CASSFVIGQNEQYF.

This clone was counted only a few times. The J gene is TRBJ1-4, the V gene TRBV7-2; TRBD1 is a possible D gene (6 bases). The CDR3 totals 16 residues. Germline CDR1 is SGHTA and CDR2 is FQGNSA. V was cut by 5 bases and J by 8 bases, with 21 bases left in between. The CDR3 DNA reads as TGTGCCAGCAGCCCCCTAGGGGGAGGGCTAAGAGAAAAACTGTTTTTT. Translated: CASSPLGGGLREKLFF.

The chain couples TRBV6-2 or TRBV6-3 to TRBJ2-5; 9 nucleotides match TRBD1. Germline CDR1 is MNHEY and CDR2 is SVGEGT. V was pared by 2 bases and J by 6 bases, with 4 bases of the junction left unmatched. This CDR3 has 14 residues. CDR3: CASSYRDRAKTQYF. CDR3 nucleotide sequence: TGTGCCAGCAGTTACCGGGACAGGGCGAAGACCCAGTACTTC.

V usage is TRBV4-3 and J usage is TRBJ2-7, with a weak D call TRBD1 (7 bases). The V and J ends lost 0 bases and 6 bases respectively, with 9 bases between them. The CDR3 runs to 13 residues. The germline V gene encodes CDR1 LGHNA and CDR2 YSLEER. The CDR3 DNA reads TGCGCCAGCAGCCAAGATCAGGGGGGCGAGCAGTACTTC. This encodes CASSQDQGGEQYF.

The V and J genes are TRBV27 and TRBJ1-5; 8 nucleotides match TRBD1. The ends lost 7 bases at V and 2 bases at J; junction bases unmatched: 7. The CDR3 is 15 residues long. Per germline, CDR1 MNHEY and CDR2 SMNVEV (reference sequence). This CDR3 reads CASTPQGEGNQPQHF. In DNA, the CDR3 is TGTGCCAGCACCCCACAGGGGGAAGGCAATCAGCCCCAGCATTTT.

V usage is TRBV4-2 and J usage is TRBJ2-1; maybe TRBD1 (6 bases). The germline V gene encodes CDR1 LGHNA and CDR2 YNFKEQ. V was shortened by 3 bases and J by 0 bases, with 15 bases between the two germline ends. The CDR3 covers 17 residues. DNA for the CDR3: TGTGCCAGCAGCCAGGCAACAGGGTCGAGCTCCTACAATGAGCAGTTCTTC. It translates to CASSQATGSSSYNEQFF.

V usage is TRBV3-1 (or the pseudogene TRBV3-2) and J usage is TRBJ1-5; D may be TRBD1 (6 bases). Trimming removed 2 bases at V and 10 bases at J, with 15 bases between. The CDR3 spans 14 residues. Germline CDR1 reads LGHDT; CDR2 reads YNNKEL (reference sequence). Here the CDR3 DNA reads TGTGCCAGCAGCCAAACACAGGGCTGGGGCCCCCAGCATTTT. This sequence encodes CASSQTQGWGPQHF.

This chain joins TRBV4-3 and TRBJ2-6, with D possibly matching TRBD2 (6 bases). Deletions cut 0 bases from V and 0 bases from J, with 15 bases between. CDR3 length: 19 residues. Germline V gene sequence: CDR1 LGHNA, CDR2 YSLEER. The CDR3 DNA reads as TGCGCCAGCAGCCAAGATGGGGCGGGGTCCTACTCTGGGGCCAACGTCCTGACTTTC. As protein: CASSQDGAGSYSGANVLTF.